This entry concerns a single T cell receptor (beta chain). This specimen comes from a study of blood T cell repertoires in COVID-19. On the study more broadly: Samples came from the United States, Italy and Spain, spanning acute and convalescent COVID-19.

Per the study methods: Amplification of reference gene primers was used by the study to estimate nucleated cell counts. Assay used: immunoSEQ multiplex PCR; TCRdb lists only in-frame clones, some missing. D and trimming come from the DNA, and the V and J calls and clone size come from that table. Among about 150,000 clones listed, about nine tenths were seen once. Enrollees, roughly 18 to 90 years old, lived in 24 US areas. CDR3 length: 14 residues. The germline CDR1 and CDR2 sequences are SNHLY and FYNNEI. V was trimmed by 7 bases and J by 0 bases, leaving 12 bases between them. The chain combines TRBV2 with TRBJ1-2; D unresolved. The sample comprised PBMCs or T cells enriched from blood (not recorded which). This TCR derives from a woman aged 40-49 years who had been exposed to COVID-19. In nucleotides, the CDR3 is TGTGCCAGCATAATCACCGAGGCTAACTATGGCTACACCTTC. Protein: CASIITEANYGYTF.